The 2 T cell receptor beta chains below come from one sample, sequenced in a study of shared clonotypes between healthy human individuals. Using immunoSEQ multiplex PCR, the repertoire was profiled, and TCRdb retains in-frame clones only, with some absent. The sample holds about 2.3 million clones, about 90% seen once. The sequenced sample was naive CD4+ T cells from PBMCs. Described subset: CD45RA+ positively selected. All receptors derive from a man younger than 35 in good health. Some clones in this sample may be carry-over from other donors' samples.

This chain connects TRBV7-9 to TRBJ2-1; D is possibly TRBD1 or TRBD2 (6 bases each). Germline-derived CDR1 and CDR2 are SEHNR and FQNEAQ (reference sequence). V was cut by 1 base and J by 0 bases, with 10 bases left in between. CDR3 length: 16 amino acids. CDR3 amino acids: CASSLVWGASYNEQFF. The DNA for the CDR3 is TGTGCCAGCAGCTTAGTATGGGGGGCCTCCTACAATGAGCAGTTCTTC.

A note on this clone: This sample also contains other DNA sequences that code for the same CDR3. V usage is TRBV28 and J usage is TRBJ1-2; a weak D match, TRBD1 (5 bases). Germline-derived CDR1 and CDR2 are MDHEN and SYDVKM. The ends were cut back, 4 bases at V and 0 bases at J, with 12 bases in the middle. The CDR3 consists of 15 residues. CDR3 region: CASSSPRGANYGYTF. CDR3 DNA sequence: TGTGCCAGCAGTTCCCCCCGGGGGGCTAACTATGGCTACACCTTC.